This T cell receptor beta chain derives from a study of T-cell memory formation after mild COVID-19. At the level of the study: The TCR clusters were mostly specific to one donor. Study findings and constraints: CD4/CD8 balance characterized clones contracting day 15 to 85, and CD4+ skew characterized later expanders.

About this clonotype itself: Its antigen is unidentified.

Between the trimmed V and J ends, which lost 2 bases and 5 bases, there was a span of 13 bases. The CDR3 is 14 residues long. CDR1 MNHEY and CDR2 SVGAGI come from the germline V gene. In TCRdb, the 5' RACE reads were re-called with MiXCR into one record per CDR3 protein. The data contain under 35,000 distinct CDR3 sequences, around 21% of them singletons. The sequence was collected from an adult who had mild COVID-19 (a few samples of this study predate the infection). Cell type and time point are not known. The chain couples TRBV6-5 to TRBJ2-7, with D possibly being TRBD1 (6 bases). Sequenced input: PBMCs or a T cell subset sorted from them (not recorded which). The CDR3 coding sequence is TGTGCCAGCAGTTACGGCGCCGGGACAAACGAGCAGTACTTC. It yields the protein CASSYGAGTNEQYF.